These T cell receptor beta chains were read from a single sample in a study of blood T cell repertoires in COVID-19. TCRdb keeps only in-frame clones here, not all; method: immunoSEQ multiplex PCR. The sample lists around 110,000 clones, roughly 83% occurring once. The sequenced sample consisted of peripheral blood. The source is a man aged 30-40 years with acute or convalescent COVID-19. Both conserved end residues are part of each CDR3. The order of the fields is CDR3 protein, CDR3 DNA, D gene, V gene, clone size, J gene. D genes are given only for firm matches. Size values are once, few and many counts, or a class for expanded clones, and some rows have none.

CASSYGGGQPQHF	TGTGCCAGCAGTTACGGAGGAGGTCAGCCCCAGCATTTT	-	TRBV6-5	-	TRBJ1-5
CASSPGRGSRNGYTF	TGTGCCAGCTCACCAGGGCGGGGTTCCAGAAATGGCTACACCTTC	-	TRBV18	-	TRBJ1-2
CASTVGLEEKLFF	TGTGCCAGCACGGTGGGGCTGGAAGAAAAACTGTTTTTT	-	TRBV13	-	TRBJ1-4
CASSTGEAGELFF	TGTGCCAGCAGTACAGGGGAAGCCGGGGAGCTGTTTTTT	TRBD1	TRBV6-4	-	TRBJ2-2
CASSLLSSVDTQYF	TGTGCCAGCAGCTTACTGTCGAGTGTAGATACGCAGTATTTT	-	TRBV7-8	-	TRBJ2-3
CASSARSSGGAQYF	TGTGCCAGCAGCGCGAGGTCGAGCGGGGGGGCCCAGTACTTC	TRBD2	TRBV7-2	-	TRBJ2-5
CASSLGDRDNSPLHF	TGCGCCAGCAGCTTGGGGGACAGGGACAATTCACCCCTCCACTTT	TRBD1	TRBV5-1	once	TRBJ1-6
CATSDSGSGNLNNEQFF	TGTGCCACCAGTGATTCGGGTAGCGGTAACCTAAACAATGAGCAGTTCTTC	-	TRBV24-1	-	TRBJ2-1
CASSLSTGTGFRGYTF	TGTGCCAGCAGTTTATCGACTGGGACAGGCTTCAGAGGCTACACCTTC	TRBD1	TRBV27	-	TRBJ1-2
CASSTGQGGNQPQHF	TGTGCCAGCTCCACCGGACAGGGCGGCAATCAGCCCCAGCATTTT	TRBD1	TRBV18	-	TRBJ1-5
CASTPRGPPTDTQYF	TGTGCCAGCACGCCCAGGGGTCCGCCCACAGATACGCAGTATTTT	-	TRBV28	-	TRBJ2-3
CASSWAGQEANTGELFF	TGCGCCAGCAGCTGGGCTGGACAGGAGGCGAACACCGGGGAGCTGTTTTTT	TRBD1	TRBV5-1	once	TRBJ2-2
CASSATGVTDTQYF	TGTGCCAGCAGCGCGACAGGGGTCACAGATACGCAGTATTTT	TRBD1	TRBV5-4	-	TRBJ2-3
CASSYGTGGPNSPLHF	TGTGCCAGCAGTTACGGGACAGGAGGGCCAAATTCACCCCTCCACTTT	TRBD1	TRBV6-5	-	TRBJ1-6
CASSGRDNSYEQYF	TGTGCCAGCAGCGGCCGGGACAACTCCTACGAGCAGTACTTC	-	TRBV9	-	TRBJ2-7
CASRGPGAPLHF	TGTGCCAGCAGGGGACCGGGGGCACCCCTCCACTTT	-	TRBV27	-	TRBJ1-6
CASSLEQGSYGYTF	TGCGCCAGCAGCTTGGAGCAGGGAAGCTATGGCTACACCTTC	-	TRBV5-1	-	TRBJ1-2
CATIKQGRETQYF	TGTGCCACTATTAAACAGGGTCGGGAGACCCAGTACTTC	-	TRBV24-1	few	TRBJ2-5
CASSARDYLPYEQYF	TGCGCCAGCAGCGCCCGGGACTACCTTCCGTACGAGCAGTACTTC	TRBD2	TRBV5-1	once	TRBJ2-7
CASRHLSGGYQETQYF	TGTGCCAGCAGGCACCTTAGCGGGGGCTACCAAGAGACCCAGTACTTC	TRBD2	TRBV27	-	TRBJ2-5
CASSPRQGGEQFF	TGTGCCAGCAGCCCGCGCCAAGGGGGTGAGCAGTTCTTC	-	TRBV7-2	-	TRBJ2-1
CASSLIQGAYNEQFF	TGTGCCAGCAGCCTCATACAGGGGGCCTACAATGAGCAGTTCTTC	TRBD1	TRBV9	-	TRBJ2-1
CASSQNTLFPYNEQFF	TGTGCCAGCAGCCAGAACACGTTATTTCCCTACAATGAGCAGTTCTTC	-	TRBV14	-	TRBJ2-1
CASIAVRDGGGGELFF	TGTGCCAGCATCGCCGTCAGGGACGGCGGGGGCGGGGAGCTGTTTTTT	TRBD2	TRBV6-4	once	TRBJ2-2
CASSQGLGAGGKTQYF	TGTGCCAGCAGCCAAGGATTAGGAGCGGGGGGGAAGACCCAGTACTTC	TRBD2	TRBV3-1/TRBV3-2	-	TRBJ2-5
CAWDRGFSGELFF	TGTGCCTGGGACAGGGGCTTCAGCGGGGAGCTGTTTTTT	TRBD1	TRBV30	-	TRBJ2-2